What follows are 31 T cell receptor beta chains derived from one specimen sequenced in a study of breast tumors, draining lymph nodes, adjacent tissues. The lymph nodes were axillary draining lymph nodes from breast cancer patients. TCRdb fed the multiplex PCR reads into MiXCR, producing one record per CDR3 protein. The sample includes approximately 130,000 distinct CDR3 sequences, around 20% of them seen just once. Sequenced sample: axillary lymph node tissue. These receptors originate from a female donor with breast cancer. Some clones in this sample may be carry-over from other donors' samples.

Sample share makes this clonotype medium-sized. J is TRBJ1-5 and V is TRBV2; tentatively, D is TRBD1 (6 bases). The CDR3 consists of 14 residues. CDR1 is SNHLY, CDR2 FYNNEI, per germline. Trimming removed 8 bases from V and 7 bases from J, with 18 bases in between. CDR3 coding DNA: TGTGCCAGCGGGGGGATGGGGGCGCGGCAGCCCCAGCATTTT. Amino acids: CASGGMGARQPQHF.

Only a few counts were recorded for this clonotype. The rearrangement uses TRBV28 and TRBJ2-2, with TRBD2 matching over 13 bases. Germline trimming cut 5 bases from V and 5 bases from J; bases unmatched to any gene: 11. This CDR3 spans 18 amino acids. The germline V gene encodes CDR1 MDHEN and CDR2 SYDVKM. The CDR3 region has the DNA TGTGCCAGCAGTCCTCGTACGGGACTAGCGGGATTAACCGGGGAGCTGTTTTTT. It specifies CASSPRTGLAGLTGELFF.

Details on this clonotype: This may stem from a read error, because a much larger clone lies one nucleotide away. V gene TRBV27 combines with J gene TRBJ1-6; 9 nucleotides line up with TRBD1. Looked up from germline, CDR1 is MNHEY and CDR2 is SMNVEV (reference sequence). The V segment lost 5 bases and the J segment 11 bases; nucleotides outside the gene matches: 10. The CDR3 extends over 15 amino acids. CDR3 loop: CASSRGQGKNPPLHF. The CDR3 DNA reads TGTGCCAGCAGTCGCGGACAGGGGAAGAATCCACCCCTCCACTTT.

This clonotype was seen many times. This rearrangement joins TRBV6-1 to TRBJ2-7; 10 nucleotides agree with TRBD2. The length of the CDR3 is 16 residues. V was pared by 2 bases and J by 2 bases, with 6 bases of the junction left unmatched. The germline gives CDR1 MNHNS, CDR2 SASEGT. CDR3: CASSEFRTSGTYEQYF. Here the CDR3 DNA reads TGTGCCAGCAGTGAATTCAGGACTAGCGGAACCTACGAGCAGTACTTC.

This clonotype has ten or more counts. This chain connects TRBV20-1 to TRBJ2-1, with D possibly matching TRBD1 (6 bases). The germline CDR1 and CDR2 sequences are DFQATT and SNEGSKA (reference sequence). This CDR3 has 13 amino acids. Trimming cost V 6 bases and J 1 base, with 10 bases left between them. In DNA, the CDR3 is TGCAGTGCCCCGACAGGATCCTACAATGAGCAGTTCTTC. The encoded protein is CSAPTGSYNEQFF.

There are many counts of this clonotype. The CDR3 reads CASSATSGAPAGELFF. The DNA for the CDR3 is TGTGCCAGCAGCGCGACTAGCGGGGCCCCCGCCGGGGAGCTGTTTTTT. This chain uses TRBV7-3 with TRBJ2-2; 11 nucleotides agree with TRBD2. Germline CDR1 SGHTA, CDR2 FQGTGA. The CDR3 covers 16 residues. The junction had 8 bases not matched to a gene; V was cut back by 5 bases and J by 6 bases.

This clonotype was observed many times. The rearrangement uses TRBV5-1 and TRBJ2-6; 7 positions agree with TRBD2. CDR1 and CDR2 from the germline V gene are SGHRS and YFSETQ. This CDR3 is built from 15 residues. V shed 3 bases, J shed 0 bases, and the junction held 0 bases outside the gene matches. DNA of the CDR3: TGCGCCAGCAGCTGGGGGGGCTCTGGGGCCAACGTCCTGACTTTC. This encodes CASSWGGSGANVLTF.

Details on this clonotype: A much larger clone lies a single base off, so this may be a read error. The chain is built from TRBV5-5 and TRBJ1-3; the D is unclear. V was pared by 2 bases and J by 1 base, with 13 bases between. CDR1 is SGHKS, CDR2 YYEKEE, per germline (reference sequence). This CDR3 is 16 amino acids long. The CDR3 is CASSLSGDDSGNTIYF. The CDR3 DNA follows: TGTGCCAGCAGCTTAAGCGGGGATGATTCTGGAAACACCATATATTTT.

This clonotype was seen ten or more times. The chain links TRBV5-1 to TRBJ2-7; 8 nucleotides line up with TRBD2. Germline V gene lookup returns CDR1 SGHRS and CDR2 YFSETQ. Trimming cost V 0 bases and J 1 base; bases outside gene matches: 6. The CDR3 runs to 16 residues. CDR3 protein: CASSLAGRGGSYEQYF. The CDR3 DNA follows: TGCGCCAGCAGCTTGGCGGGCCGGGGGGGATCCTACGAGCAGTACTTC.

This clonotype has at least ten counts. The chain combines TRBV6-5 with TRBJ1-6; D ambiguous. CDR3 length: 16 amino acids. Germline V gene data show CDR1 as MNHEY and CDR2 as SVGAGI. Deletions cut 8 bases from V and 0 bases from J, with 14 bases between. CDR3 amino acids: CASGRPRSSYNSPLHF. Written as DNA, the CDR3 is TGTGCCAGCGGGCGACCTAGGAGCTCCTATAATTCACCCCTCCACTTT.

The chain joins TRBV28 to TRBJ1-5, with TRBD1 identical over 10 bases. This CDR3 spans 16 amino acids. After removal of 5 bases from V and 2 bases from J, the junction contained 6 bases not matched to a gene. Looked up from germline, CDR1 is MDHEN and CDR2 is SYDVKM. The CDR3 nucleotides are TGTGCCAGCAGTGGCCTAGACAGGGGGCGCAATCAGCCCCAGCATTTT. It codes for CASSGLDRGRNQPQHF.

This clonotype was counted ten times or more. The CDR3 protein is CASSRGREGFSPLHF. The CDR3 DNA is TGTGCCAGCAGCCGGGGGAGGGAGGGGTTTTCACCCCTCCACTTT. The chain recombines TRBV6-5 with TRBJ1-6, with a weak D call TRBD1 (5 bases). The CDR3 runs 15 residues. The germline V gene encodes CDR1 MNHEY and CDR2 SVGAGI. V lost 6 bases and J lost 9, with 18 bases in between.

This clonotype was counted only a few times. The chain has TRBV6-1 and TRBJ2-7; D is undetermined. CDR3 size: 15 residues. The V gene's germline CDR1 is MNHNS and CDR2 SASEGT. The V and J ends lost 1 base and 4 bases respectively, with 14 bases between them. The CDR3 DNA is TGTGCCAGCAGTGAAGACAGAGCGACAATTTACGAGCAGTACTTC. Translating it yields CASSEDRATIYEQYF.

This clonotype was recorded a few times. This chain joins TRBV25-1 and TRBJ2-5; 11 bases are a match to TRBD2. Germline CDR1 and CDR2: MGHDK and SYGVNS. The CDR3 is 15 amino acids. The V and J ends lost 3 bases and 4 bases, in that order; junction bases with no gene match: 4. The CDR3 spells CASSDSGRAGETQYF. The CDR3 coding sequence is TGTGCCAGCAGTGATAGCGGGAGGGCCGGAGAGACCCAGTACTTC. The full variable domain, in which reference TRBV25-1 and TRBJ2-5 provide the parts outside the CDR3, is EADIYQTPRYLVIGTGKKITLECSQTMGHDKMYWYQQDPGMELHLIHYSYGVNSTEKGDLSSESTVSRIRTEHFPLTLESARPSHTSQYLCASSDSGRAGETQYFGPGTRLLVL.

This clonotype came up many times. The chain is built from TRBV19 and TRBJ2-3; 8 bases match TRBD2. Germline assignment: CDR1 LNHDA and CDR2 SQIVND (reference sequence). The J segment lost 1 base and the V segment lost 5 bases, leaving 8 bases of the junction unmatched. CDR3 length: 16 amino acids. The DNA of the CDR3 is TGTGCCAGTAGTCTCTCTGGGCGGGAGGGCACAGATACGCAGTATTTT. Amino acid sequence: CASSLSGREGTDTQYF.

This clonotype was observed once. Mismatch with germline at one junction end may stem from a read error. CDR3 protein: CASSYPSGIISYNERFF. The CDR3 nucleotides read TGTGCCAGCAGTTACCCTAGCGGGATTATATCCTACAATGAGCGGTTCTTC. The chain couples TRBV6-2 or TRBV6-3 to TRBJ2-1; 9 bases fit TRBD2. CDR1 is MNHEY and CDR2 is SVGEGT in the germline V gene. The CDR3 totals 17 residues.

This clonotype was seen only a few times. A much larger clone is a single base away; this may be a read error. The V gene is TRBV20-1, the J gene TRBJ2-7; TRBD1 matches at 8 bases. This CDR3 is 15 amino acids long. V was clipped by 6 bases and J by 2 bases; unmatched bases: 12. The germline V gene has CDR1 DFQATT and CDR2 SNEGSKA (reference sequence). This CDR3 is CSAIDRGRGAYEQYF. Here the CDR3 DNA reads TGCAGTGCCATAGACAGGGGCCGGGGTGCCTACGAGCAGTACTTC.

This rearrangement joins TRBV30 to TRBJ2-3, with TRBD2 matching over 12 bases. Germline trimming cut 4 bases from V and 4 bases from J; bases unmatched to any gene: 12. The CDR3 consists of 17 residues. Looked up from germline, CDR1 is GTSNPN and CDR2 is SVGIG (reference sequence). The CDR3 region has the DNA TGTGCCTGGAACCGGGGGTTACTAGCGGGAGGCTCAGATACGCAGTATTTT. This translates into CAWNRGLLAGGSDTQYF.

In its sample, this clonotype was seen many times. The rearrangement joins TRBV9 to TRBJ1-5, with D maybe TRBD1 (5 bases). Trimming took off 0 bases at V and 2 bases at J, with 6 bases between the two ends. The CDR3 spans 14 residues. Per the germline V gene, CDR1 is SGDLS and CDR2 is YYNGEE. The CDR3 DNA reads as TGTGCCAGCAGCGTAGGAGGGGGCAATCAGCCCCAGCATTTT. Protein sequence: CASSVGGGNQPQHF.

This clonotype was observed at least ten times. The CDR3 sequence is CASSLVLANTGELFF. In nucleotides, the CDR3 is TGCGCCAGCAGCTTGGTTCTAGCGAACACCGGGGAGCTGTTTTTT. The chain employs TRBV5-1 and TRBJ2-2, with unresolved D. The V gene lost 0 bases and the J gene lost 0 bases, with 6 bases spanning the gap. The CDR3 extends over 15 amino acids. The germline V gene has CDR1 SGHRS and CDR2 YFSETQ.

This clonotype was detected ten times or more. V is TRBV9 and J is TRBJ2-3; D uncertain. The CDR3 is 11 amino acids. With 0 bases removed from V and 5 bases from J, the gap between germline ends came to 1 base. The germline CDR1 and CDR2 sequences are SGDLS and YYNGEE. This chain's CDR3 is CASSVEDTQYF. DNA for the CDR3: TGTGCCAGCAGCGTAGAAGATACGCAGTATTTT.

This clonotype was detected only a few times. V is TRBV3-1 and J is TRBJ1-5; D is uncertain. The ends were cut back, 4 bases at V and 6 bases at J, with 16 bases in the middle. The CDR3 length is 15 residues. CDR1 is LGHDT and CDR2 is YNNKEL in the germline V gene (reference sequence). The DNA for the CDR3 is TGTGCCAGCAGCCCTCCCGGAGGCCCCCCTCAGCCCCAGCATTTT. This codes for CASSPPGGPPQPQHF.

This clonotype was seen many times. This chain joins TRBV24-1 and TRBJ2-2; TRBD2 agrees at 13 bases. Germline-derived CDR1 and CDR2 are KGHDR and SFDVKD. The junction had 8 bases not matched to a gene; V was cut back by 0 bases and J by 2 bases. The CDR3 extends over 20 amino acids. The CDR3, as DNA: TGTGCCACCAGTGATTTGGAGGGACTAGCGGGAAAACAAAACACCGGGGAGCTGTTTTTT. Its protein product is CATSDLEGLAGKQNTGELFF.

This clonotype has ten or more counts. The V and J genes are TRBV11-2 and TRBJ2-7; 8 bases are a match to TRBD2. The CDR3 spans 15 residues. Germline CDR1 reads SGHAT; CDR2 reads FQNNGV. V shed 3 bases, J shed 4 bases, and the junction held 8 bases outside the gene matches. The CDR3 sequence: CASSLGSGSQYEQYF. The CDR3 DNA is TGTGCCAGCAGCTTGGGAAGCGGGAGTCAATACGAGCAGTACTTC. Together with reference TRBV11-2 and TRBJ2-7, the CDR3 gives the full variable domain: EAGVAQSPRYKIIEKRQSVAFWCNPISGHATLYWYQQILGQGPKLLIQFQNNGVVDDSQLPKDRFSAERLKGVDSTLKIQPAKLEDSAVYLCASSLGSGSQYEQYFGPGTRLTVT.

This clonotype was observed at least ten times. This chain uses TRBV9 with TRBJ1-6; possibly TRBD1 for D (6 bases). There are 14 residues in the CDR3. Trimming cost V 4 bases and J 8 bases, with 13 bases left between them. CDR1 and CDR2 (germline): SGDLS, YYNGEE. CDR3 in amino acids: CASSLAYRDSPLHF. Written as DNA, the CDR3 is TGTGCCAGCAGCCTAGCTTACAGGGATTCACCCCTCCACTTT. Full variable domain (missing parts from reference TRBV9 and TRBJ1-6): DSGVTQTPKHLITATGQRVTLRCSPRSGDLSVYWYQQSLDQGLQFLIQYYNGEERAKGNILERFSAQQFPDLHSELNLSSLELGDSALYFCASSLAYRDSPLHFGNGTRLTVT.

Of note for this clonotype: This sequence may be a read error, since a much larger clone differs from it by one base. This rearrangement joins TRBV28 to TRBJ1-2, with D unresolved. The germline V gene has CDR1 MDHEN and CDR2 SYDVKM. The CDR3 extends over 13 amino acids. Trimming left V 2 bases short and J 4 bases short, with 8 bases between. The CDR3 protein is CASSLKGTYGYTF. CDR3 DNA sequence: TGTGCCAGCAGTTTAAAGGGAACCTATGGCTACACCTTC.

This clonotype has at least ten counts. This chain joins TRBV7-9 and TRBJ2-5; D unresolved. Trimming removed 3 bases at V and 7 bases at J, with 12 bases between. CDR1 and CDR2 from the germline V gene are SEHNR and FQNEAQ (reference sequence). This CDR3 region has 13 residues. CDR3 sequence reads: CASSFSFEGTQYF. The CDR3 region has the DNA TGTGCCAGCAGCTTTAGTTTTGAAGGGACCCAGTACTTC.

This clonotype was seen ten or more times. The CDR3 loop is CASTQGSLSYEQYF. CDR3 bases: TGTGCCAGCACACAGGGGTCCCTCTCCTACGAGCAGTACTTC. V and J are TRBV2 and TRBJ2-7; TRBD1 aligns across 7 bases. The CDR3 sequence is 14 residues long. Looked up from germline, CDR1 is SNHLY and CDR2 is FYNNEI. Trimming at V came to 7 bases and at J to 0 bases, leaving 6 bases not matched to a gene. Full variable domain (rest looked up from reference TRBV2 and TRBJ2-7): EPEVTQTPSHQVTQMGQEVILRCVPISNHLYFYWYRQILGQKVEFLVSFYNNEISEKSEIFDDQFSVERPDGSNFTLKIRSTKLEDSAMYFCASTQGSLSYEQYFGPGTRLTVT.

Comments on this clonotype: With a much larger clone just one base away, this may be a read error. This sequence joins TRBV6-1 and TRBJ2-7; 8 nucleotides line up with TRBD2. Germline assignment: CDR1 MNHNS and CDR2 SASEGT. There are 13 residues in the CDR3. The CDR3 loop is CASVYSGSYEQHF. CDR3 bases: TGTGCCAGTGTTTACAGCGGGAGCTACGAGCAGCACTTC.

The chain carries TRBV24-1 and TRBJ1-2; possibly TRBD1 for D (6 bases). The CDR3 loop spans 15 amino acids. Trimming cost V 5 bases and J 4 bases, with 16 bases left between them. The V gene's germline CDR1 is KGHDR and CDR2 SFDVKD. The DNA of the CDR3 is TGTGCCACCAGTGGGCAGGGGCGAGGTAGCTATGGCTACACCTTC. Protein product: CATSGQGRGSYGYTF.

To note about this clonotype: A much larger clone is a single base away; this may be a read error. V and J are TRBV10-1 and TRBJ2-7; D is unclear. This CDR3 contains 11 residues. Germline V lookup: CDR1 WNHNN, CDR2 SYGVQD (reference sequence). CDR3 DNA sequence: TGCGCCAGCAGTGATGGCTACAAGCAGTACTTC. As protein: CASSDGYKQYF.